The 30 T cell receptor beta chains listed next were all sequenced from one sample in a study of T cells in localized non-small cell lung cancer. Clones were sequenced by immunoSEQ multiplex PCR, and TCRdb holds only the in-frame ones, with some missing. This sample has 45,000 to 50,000 clones; around 83% occur once, and the top ten carry 2.5%. The specimen comprised PBMCs, sampled before any cancer treatment. These receptors were obtained from a man between 40 and 70 years old with stage II lung adenocarcinoma.

This chain links TRBV12-5 with TRBJ1-1; D not certain. Trimming removed 6 bases at V and 3 bases at J, with 11 bases between. Germline assignment: CDR1 LGHNT and CDR2 FRNRAP. The CDR3 length is 13 residues. DNA for the CDR3: TGTGCTAGTGGCAACCTCAAAGACACTGAAGCTTTCTTT. Its protein is CASGNLKDTEAFF.

This clone was seen just once. The gene calls are TRBV11-2 and TRBJ2-5; tentative D call: TRBD2 (5 bases). This CDR3 is 15 amino acids long. Germline lookup yields CDR1 SGHAT and CDR2 FQNNGV. Trimming shortened V by 2 bases and J by 4 bases, and 14 bases separated the two germline ends. CDR3 sequence: CASSLISRAGETQYF. For the CDR3, the DNA is TGTGCCAGCAGCTTAATTTCTAGGGCGGGAGAGACCCAGTACTTC. The complete variable domain, with remaining parts taken from reference TRBV11-2 and TRBJ2-5, reads EAGVAQSPRYKIIEKRQSVAFWCNPISGHATLYWYQQILGQGPKLLIQFQNNGVVDDSQLPKDRFSAERLKGVDSTLKIQPAKLEDSAVYLCASSLISRAGETQYFGPGTRLLVL.

In DNA form, the CDR3 reads TGTGCCAGCAGTGAATACGGGGGTGATAGCTCCTACGAGCAGTACGTC. It encodes CASSEYGGDSSYEQYV. This sequence joins TRBV6-1 and TRBJ2-7, with TRBD2 as a possible D gene (6 bases). V was pared by 2 bases and J by 0 bases, with 14 bases between. This CDR3 has 16 residues. Per the germline V gene, CDR1 is MNHNS and CDR2 is SASEGT.

This clone showed up just once. The rearrangement uses TRBV5-1 and TRBJ2-3, with 15 bases lining up with TRBD2. The CDR3 consists of 18 residues. Germline V lookup: CDR1 SGHRS, CDR2 YFSETQ. Germline trimming cut 1 base from V and 3 bases from J; bases unmatched to any gene: 6. For the CDR3, the DNA is TGCGCCAGCAGCTTGTATGGGACTAGCGGGGGGCGGACAGATACGCAGTATTTT. It encodes CASSLYGTSGGRTDTQYF.

The CDR3 is CASSVAASTDTQYF. The CDR3 DNA reads TGTGCCAGCAGCGTAGCGGCTAGCACAGATACGCAGTATTTT. V and J are TRBV9 and TRBJ2-3; no clear D. From germline, CDR1 is SGDLS and CDR2 YYNGEE. Trimming removed 0 bases at V and 0 bases at J, with 5 bases between. This CDR3 comprises 14 residues.

The chain uses TRBV7-8 and TRBJ2-5; 8 positions match TRBD2. Germline trimming cut 4 bases from V and 2 bases from J; bases unmatched to any gene: 6. The CDR3 contains 15 residues. Germline V gene data show CDR1 as SGHVS and CDR2 as FQNEAQ. The chain's CDR3 is CASSSLAGQQETQYF. CDR3 in DNA: TGTGCCAGCAGCTCCTTAGCGGGGCAGCAAGAGACCCAGTACTTC.

J is TRBJ2-7 and V is TRBV6-1; 8 nucleotides align to TRBD2. CDR1 is MNHNS and CDR2 is SASEGT in the germline V gene. The CDR3 extends over 15 amino acids. The trim removed 6 bases at V and 6 bases at J, leaving 13 bases unmatched. CDR3 DNA: TGTGCCAGCAGCCCGGGGGGGATTTCTGGTGGCGAGCAGTACGTC. It is translated as CASSPGGISGGEQYV.

V gene TRBV13 combines with J gene TRBJ2-1; TRBD1 is a possible D gene (6 bases). The germline V gene encodes CDR1 PRHDT and CDR2 FYEKMQ (reference sequence). The CDR3 has 13 amino acids. Trimming shortened V by 5 bases and J by 4 bases, and 9 bases separated the two germline ends. CDR3 loop: CASSLTGYNEQFF. The CDR3 nucleotides read TGTGCCAGCAGCCTTACAGGGTACAATGAGCAGTTCTTC.

The chain is built from TRBV7-2 and TRBJ2-3; D gene uncertain. Germline-derived CDR1 and CDR2 are SGHTA and FQGNSA. Trimming took 4 bases from V and 6 from J, leaving 8 bases between them. The CDR3 spans 12 residues. The CDR3 spells CASSSSVDTQYF. CDR3 nucleotides: TGTGCCAGCAGCTCAAGCGTGGATACGCAGTATTTT.

This clone was recorded only once. The CDR3 DNA sequence: TGTGCCAGCCTTCCAGGGACGGACTCTGGAAACACCATATATTTT. It codes for CASLPGTDSGNTIYF. V is TRBV6-1 and J is TRBJ1-3; maybe TRBD1 (5 bases). The germline V gene has CDR1 MNHNS and CDR2 SASEGT. The CDR3 sequence is 15 residues long. V lost 8 bases and J 0 bases, leaving 14 bases between the germline ends.

The chain links TRBV27 to TRBJ1-2; TRBD1 aligns across 8 bases. The CDR3 runs to 14 residues. The V and J ends lost 10 bases and 4 bases, in that order; junction bases with no gene match: 11. CDR1 MNHEY and CDR2 SMNVEV come from the germline V gene (reference sequence). The CDR3 loop is CANPHCDRGYGYTF. The DNA for the CDR3 is TGTGCCAACCCCCACTGCGACAGGGGCTATGGCTACACCTTC.

This chain connects TRBV2 to TRBJ1-1; D is uncertain. This CDR3 has 14 amino acids. Germline V gene data show CDR1 as SNHLY and CDR2 as FYNNEI. V lost 5 bases and J 9 bases, leaving 19 bases between the germline ends. CDR3 sequence reads: CASSRNTLSRQAFF. CDR3 coding DNA: TGTGCCAGCAGTCGAAACACCCTATCAAGGCAAGCTTTCTTT.

The chain combines TRBV11-2 with TRBJ1-3; no definite D call. CDR1 is SGHAT and CDR2 is FQNNGV in the germline V gene. The CDR3 is made up of 15 amino acids. V was shortened by 2 bases and J by 2 bases, with 10 bases between the two germline ends. CDR3 amino acids: CASSLQSSPGNTIYF. DNA of the CDR3: TGTGCCAGCAGCTTACAGAGTAGCCCTGGAAACACCATATATTTT.

This rearrangement joins TRBV20-1 to TRBJ2-3; D is unresolved. In germline, CDR1 is DFQATT, CDR2 SNEGSKA (reference sequence). The ends were cut back, 7 bases at V and 2 bases at J, with 4 bases in the middle. This CDR3 is built from 10 residues. The CDR3 coding sequence is TGCAGTGTTTCCACAGATACGCAGTATTTT. Translated, it gives CSVSTDTQYF.

This clone has a single count. J is TRBJ1-2 and V is TRBV4-1, with TRBD1 matching over 7 bases. The CDR3 length is 15 residues. Germline CDR1 and CDR2: MGHRA and YSYEKL. V lost 0 bases, J lost 3 bases, and 4 bases stayed unmatched. The CDR3 bases are TGCGCCAGCAGCCAAGATCCAGGGGGGGACTATGGCTACACCTTC. Amino acids: CASSQDPGGDYGYTF.

CDR3 in amino acids: CASTPLIQETQYF. In DNA form, the CDR3 reads TGTGCCAGCACCCCATTAATCCAAGAGACCCAGTACTTC. The gene calls are TRBV7-6 and TRBJ2-5; D is undetermined. V was pared by 7 bases and J by 1 base, with 10 bases between. The CDR3 extends over 13 amino acids. Germline V gives CDR1 SGHVS, CDR2 FNYEAQ.

This chain joins TRBV19 and TRBJ1-6, with no clear D. The germline gives CDR1 LNHDA, CDR2 SQIVND (reference sequence). The length of the CDR3 is 15 residues. V was clipped by 3 bases and J by 5 bases, with 11 bases between them. The CDR3 loop is CASSIGRLDNSPLHF. The CDR3 DNA reads as TGTGCCAGTAGTATCGGACGGCTCGATAATTCACCCCTCCACTTT.

V and J are TRBV5-1 and TRBJ1-1, with unresolved D. The CDR3 consists of 15 residues. CDR1 is SGHRS and CDR2 is YFSETQ in the germline V gene. Between the trimmed V and J ends, which lost 0 bases and 0 bases, there was a span of 9 bases. CDR3 sequence reads: CASSLGGSLNTEAFF. The CDR3 DNA reads TGCGCCAGCAGCTTGGGTGGCAGTCTGAACACTGAAGCTTTCTTT.

The chain is built from TRBV28 and TRBJ1-6; D gene uncertain. CDR3 length: 14 residues. In germline, CDR1 is MDHEN, CDR2 SYDVKM. Trimming took off 6 bases at V and 5 bases at J, with 11 bases between the two ends. CDR3 nucleotides: TGTGCCAGCAGCACCGACACCCATAATTCACCCCTCCACTTT. Translation: CASSTDTHNSPLHF.

The chain combines TRBV6-1 with TRBJ1-5; D gene ambiguous. CDR3 length equals 13 residues. Trimming pared 1 base from V and 7 bases from J, leaving 8 bases between. Germline V gene sequence: CDR1 MNHNS, CDR2 SASEGT. The CDR3 DNA follows: TGTGCCAGCAGTGAAGAGGGAAACCAGCCCCAGCATTTT. Protein: CASSEEGNQPQHF.

The chain's CDR3 is CATSRDGTGNQPQHF. As DNA, the CDR3 is TGTGCCACCAGCAGAGACGGGACAGGCAATCAGCCCCAGCATTTT. The chain links TRBV15 to TRBJ1-5; TRBD1 agrees at 7 bases. The CDR3 runs to 15 residues. Germline V CDR1 and CDR2: LNHNV, YYDKDF (reference sequence). V lost 0 bases to trimming and J lost 2 bases; unmatched junction nucleotides: 1.

The chain employs TRBV6-1 and TRBJ1-2, with 7 nucleotides matching TRBD1. V shed 6 bases and J 4 bases; nucleotides not matched to a gene: 5. The CDR3 totals 13 residues. CDR1 MNHNS and CDR2 SASEGT come from the germline V gene. The CDR3 sequence is CASSHRGSYGYTF. The CDR3 nucleotides are TGTGCCAGCAGCCACAGGGGATCCTATGGCTACACCTTC.

The chain couples TRBV4-1 to TRBJ1-4; TRBD1 might be the D (5 bases). Deletions cut 0 bases from V and 4 bases from J, with 24 bases between. This CDR3 has 20 residues. Looked up from germline, CDR1 is MGHRA and CDR2 is YSYEKL. This CDR3 reads CASSQDRGEQAAPFNEKLFF. The CDR3 bases are TGCGCCAGCAGCCAAGATAGGGGAGAACAGGCCGCACCCTTTAATGAAAAACTGTTTTTT.

V and J are TRBV28 and TRBJ1-5, with TRBD1 matching 8 bases. This CDR3 is built from 15 residues. V lost 4 bases, J lost 7 bases, and 9 bases stayed unmatched. CDR1 is MDHEN, CDR2 SYDVKM, per germline. CDR3 coding DNA: TGTGCCAGCAGTTGGACCTCCTCAGGGGGCCAGCCCCAGCATTTT. This gives the protein CASSWTSSGGQPQHF.

The V gene is TRBV19, the J gene TRBJ1-5; D is unclear. Trimming stripped 5 bases from V and 1 base from J, with 6 bases between. The CDR3 runs to 13 residues. The germline V gene has CDR1 LNHDA and CDR2 SQIVND (reference sequence). The CDR3 sequence: CASSQQSNQPQHF. The CDR3 bases are TGTGCCAGTAGTCAACAGAGCAATCAGCCCCAGCATTTT.

This clone was picked up a small number of times. This chain links TRBV6-1 with TRBJ2-3; maybe TRBD1 (6 bases). CDR3 size: 17 residues. Germline loops: CDR1 MNHNS, CDR2 SASEGT. Trimming took off 1 base at V and 2 bases at J, with 16 bases between the two ends. CDR3 DNA sequence: TGTGCCAGCAGTGAAGATCCGGCAGGGGCCCCCACAGATACGCAGTATTTT. This translates into CASSEDPAGAPTDTQYF.

This clone was seen just once. The V call is TRBV5-1, the J call TRBJ2-7; 8 bases align to TRBD1. Germline trimming cut 5 bases from V and 4 bases from J; bases unmatched to any gene: 14. This CDR3 is 16 amino acids long. Germline V gene data show CDR1 as SGHRS and CDR2 as YFSETQ. The CDR3 sequence: CASRLEAGTGGYEQYF. CDR3 bases: TGCGCCAGCAGGCTCGAGGCCGGGACAGGAGGGTACGAGCAGTACTTC.

This chain joins TRBV5-1 and TRBJ1-4; D is unresolved. V lost 0 bases and J lost 0, with 9 bases in between. The CDR3 covers 16 residues. In germline, CDR1 is SGHRS, CDR2 YFSETQ. The CDR3 sequence is CASSLVDLATNEKLFF. DNA of the CDR3: TGCGCCAGCAGCTTGGTTGATCTCGCAACTAATGAAAAACTGTTTTTT.

V is TRBV5-5 and J is TRBJ2-1; TRBD1 or TRBD2 may be the D gene (5 bases each). The CDR3 runs to 19 residues. In germline, CDR1 is SGHKS, CDR2 YYEKEE (reference sequence). V was trimmed by 5 bases and J by 0 bases, leaving 24 bases between them. The CDR3 DNA reads TGTGCCAGCAGTCTTAACTACCCGGGACGCCAAACCTCCTACAATGAGCAGTTCTTC. Translating gives CASSLNYPGRQTSYNEQFF.

This chain links TRBV5-6 with TRBJ2-5, with no clear D. The germline V gene encodes CDR1 SGHDT and CDR2 YYEEEE. This CDR3 has 14 residues. Trimming left V 2 bases short and J 2 bases short, with 10 bases between. The CDR3 coding sequence is TGTGCCAGCAGCTTAATGACACCTCAAGAGACCCAGTACTTC. Translated, it gives CASSLMTPQETQYF. The whole variable domain, filled in from reference TRBV5-6 and TRBJ2-5, reads DAGVTQSPTHLIKTRGQQVTLRCSPKSGHDTVSWYQQALGQGPQFIFQYYEEEERQRGNFPDRFSGHQFPNYSSELNVNALLLGDSALYLCASSLMTPQETQYFGPGTRLLVL.